The clone carrying this TCR beta chain appeared a few times. Antigen unknown. With molecular barcodes, quantitative 5'-RACE was used to make the TCR beta libraries. TCRdb fed the 5' RACE reads into MiXCR, producing one record per CDR3 protein. Of 100,000 to 150,000 distinct CDR3 sequences in the sample, 17% were seen once. The data stem from a study of CD8 T cells in ankylosing spondylitis. The study's findings and limits: Seven to nine highly homologous variants made up a TCR beta motif that seemed to typify ankylosing spondylitis blood.

This CDR3 contains 15 residues. Per germline, CDR1 LGHNA and CDR2 YNFKEQ. Trimming cost V 3 bases and J 4 bases; bases outside gene matches: 8. This receptor was taken from a male donor with ankylosing spondylitis. Sample: blood, either unsorted or a sorted T cell fraction (not recorded which). The chain employs TRBV4-2 and TRBJ1-2, with 7 bases that match TRBD1. The CDR3 sequence: CASSHRGGRGYGYTF. The DNA of the CDR3 is TGTGCCAGCAGCCATCGAGGGGGCAGAGGCTATGGCTACACCTTC.